The 8 T cell receptor beta chains below were found in one sample sequenced in a study of blood T cell repertoires in COVID-19. The repertoire was sequenced with immunoSEQ multiplex PCR; TCRdb's copy has only in-frame clones and lacks some. The table includes 210,000 or so clones, 87% detected once. Specimen: peripheral blood. The receptors come from a woman under 30 who had recovered from COVID-19.

The V call is TRBV6-2 or TRBV6-3, the J call TRBJ2-1; a possible D gene is TRBD2 (6 bases). The CDR3 totals 16 residues. Per germline, CDR1 MNHEY and CDR2 SVGEGT. Between the trimmed V and J ends, which lost 5 bases and 3 bases, there was a span of 17 bases. CDR3 DNA sequence: TGTGCCAGCAGTCCCCCCGGGAGCGGGTACTACAATGAGCAGTTCTTC. It translates to CASSPPGSGYYNEQFF.

This chain connects TRBV6-5 to TRBJ1-1, with D unclear. The germline V gene encodes CDR1 MNHEY and CDR2 SVGAGI. This CDR3 has 13 amino acids. Trimming left V 6 bases short and J 7 bases short, with 15 bases between. The CDR3 protein is CASRSNTGVEAFF. The CDR3, as DNA: TGTGCCAGCAGATCAAACACGGGAGTTGAAGCTTTCTTT.

The V gene is TRBV5-6, the J gene TRBJ2-7; 8 bases line up with TRBD2. V trimming: 0 bases; J trimming: 7 bases; junction bases outside the gene matches: 6. CDR1 is SGHDT, CDR2 YYEEEE, per germline. The CDR3 is 14 amino acids. This CDR3 reads CASSLVSSGFEQYF. The CDR3 DNA sequence: TGTGCCAGCAGCTTGGTTTCTAGCGGGTTTGAGCAGTACTTC.

The J gene is TRBJ2-2, the V gene TRBV7-2, with no clear D. The CDR3 contains 13 residues. CDR1 is SGHTA and CDR2 is FQGNSA in the germline V gene. Deletions cut 2 bases from V and 3 bases from J, with 4 bases between. CDR3 amino acids: CASSLFDTGELFF. The CDR3 region has the DNA TGTGCCAGCAGCTTATTCGACACCGGGGAGCTGTTTTTT.

The chain recombines TRBV5-6 with TRBJ2-1; 8 nucleotides agree with TRBD1. The germline CDR1 and CDR2 sequences are SGHDT and YYEEEE. The CDR3 has 15 amino acids. V dropped 4 bases and J dropped 1; count of bases not matched to a gene: 4. Here the CDR3 reads CASSHGQGSYNEQFF. DNA of the CDR3: TGTGCCAGCAGCCACGGACAGGGATCCTACAATGAGCAGTTCTTC.

V gene TRBV18 combines with J gene TRBJ2-5; 11 bases fit TRBD1. CDR1 and CDR2 (germline): KGHSH, LQKENI. CDR3 size: 16 residues. V dropped 5 bases and J dropped 4; count of bases not matched to a gene: 9. The DNA for the CDR3 is TGTGCCAGCTCAGGACAAGTCGGGACAGGGGGAGAGACCCAGTACTTC. Its protein is CASSGQVGTGGETQYF.

Written as DNA, the CDR3 is TGTGCCAGCAGCTCGACCGGGACTAGTGGCGAGACCCAGTACTTC. Protein sequence: CASSSTGTSGETQYF. The rearrangement uses TRBV7-9 and TRBJ2-5, with TRBD2 matching over 8 bases. CDR1 and CDR2 from the germline V gene are SEHNR and FQNEAQ (reference sequence). This CDR3 has 15 residues. Trimming cost V 4 bases and J 5 bases; bases outside gene matches: 9.

The V and J genes are TRBV19 and TRBJ1-1; D possibly corresponds to TRBD1 (5 bases). Germline CDR1 reads LNHDA; CDR2 reads SQIVND (reference sequence). Trimming removed 0 bases at V and 4 bases at J, with 12 bases between. The CDR3 has 15 amino acids. For the CDR3, the DNA is TGTGCCAGTAGTATAGACGCAGGGCCTTCCACTGAAGCTTTCTTT. It encodes CASSIDAGPSTEAFF.